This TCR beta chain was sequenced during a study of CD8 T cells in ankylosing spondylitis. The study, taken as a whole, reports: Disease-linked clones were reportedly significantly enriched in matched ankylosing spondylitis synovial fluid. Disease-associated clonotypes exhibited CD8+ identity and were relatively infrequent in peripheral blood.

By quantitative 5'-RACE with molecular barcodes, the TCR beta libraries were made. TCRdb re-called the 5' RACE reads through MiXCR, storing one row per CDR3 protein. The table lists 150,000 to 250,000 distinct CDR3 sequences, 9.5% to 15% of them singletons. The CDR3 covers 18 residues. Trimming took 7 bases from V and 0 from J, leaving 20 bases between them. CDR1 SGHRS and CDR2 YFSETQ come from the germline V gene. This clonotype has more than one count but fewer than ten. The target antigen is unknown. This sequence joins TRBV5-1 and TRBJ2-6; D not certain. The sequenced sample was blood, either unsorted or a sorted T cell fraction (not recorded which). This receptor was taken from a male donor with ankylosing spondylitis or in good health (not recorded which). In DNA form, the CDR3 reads TGCGCCAGCTTGGGTCGAAGTCCGCACCTCTCTGGGGCCAACGTCCTGACTTTC. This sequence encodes CASLGRSPHLSGANVLTF.